This note documents a single T cell receptor beta chain sequence. The sample comes from a study of blood T cell repertoires in COVID-19. The CDR3 contains 12 residues. V lost 6 bases and J lost 3, with 9 bases in between. Per germline, CDR1 MGHRA and CDR2 YSYEKL. TCRdb's copy holds only in-frame clones and misses some; the assay was immunoSEQ multiplex PCR. This sample carries approximately 400,000 clones, approximately 90% of them seen once, and the ten largest clones take approximately 1.2%. The rearrangement joins TRBV4-1 to TRBJ2-7; maybe TRBD1 (5 bases). The sequenced sample consisted of PBMCs or T cells enriched from blood (not recorded which). The clonotype was recovered from a woman aged 18-29 years who had recovered from COVID-19. DNA of the CDR3: TGCGCCAGCAGTCCAGACAGCTACGAGCAGTACTTC. It specifies CASSPDSYEQYF.